Each of the 30 T cell receptor beta chains below was sequenced from the same sample in a study of blood T cell repertoires in COVID-19. The repertoire was sequenced with immunoSEQ multiplex PCR; TCRdb's copy has only in-frame clones and lacks some. The data contain approximately 190,000 clones, less than 90% of them singletons. Sequencing input: PBMCs or T cells enriched from blood (not recorded which). All receptors derive from a woman aged 25 to 39 who had been exposed to COVID-19.

This clone was recorded once. The V gene is TRBV7-9, the J gene TRBJ2-5; possible D gene TRBD1, 5 bases. Per germline, CDR1 SEHNR and CDR2 FQNEAQ (reference sequence). V was pared by 2 bases and J by 1 base, with 8 bases between. The CDR3 has 14 amino acids. The CDR3 sequence is CASSLRQPQETQYF. For the CDR3, the DNA is TGTGCCAGCAGCTTACGACAGCCCCAAGAGACCCAGTACTTC.

This chain joins TRBV2 and TRBJ2-3; 8 nucleotides agree with TRBD2. CDR3 size: 16 residues. Germline assignment: CDR1 SNHLY and CDR2 FYNNEI. The ends lost 6 bases at V and 1 base at J; junction bases unmatched: 9. The CDR3, as DNA: TGTGCCAGCAGCGGACGGGGGGGCCGAGGCACAGATACGCAGTATTTT. Its protein product is CASSGRGGRGTDTQYF.

The chain uses TRBV6-5 and TRBJ1-1, with 7 positions matching TRBD1. The CDR3 has 15 amino acids. V was clipped by 2 bases and J by 5 bases; unmatched bases: 8. CDR1 is MNHEY, CDR2 SVGAGI, per germline. CDR3: CASSYLQGSRTEAFF. In DNA, the CDR3 is TGTGCCAGCAGTTACCTACAGGGGTCGCGGACTGAAGCTTTCTTT.

V usage is TRBV6-4 and J usage is TRBJ2-5; 8 bases are shared with TRBD1. Germline V gives CDR1 MRHNA, CDR2 SNTAGT. CDR3 length equals 14 residues. Trimming took 4 bases from V and 4 from J; bases not matched to a gene: 5. The CDR3 sequence is CASSVSGGGETQYF. CDR3 DNA sequence: TGTGCCAGCAGTGTATCAGGGGGCGGAGAGACCCAGTACTTC.

This clone was observed a few times. This chain uses TRBV19 with TRBJ2-1; TRBD1 might be the D (5 bases). The CDR3 covers 15 residues. V was pared by 3 bases and J by 5 bases, with 14 bases between. Germline CDR1 LNHDA, CDR2 SQIVND (reference sequence). CDR3 region: CASSISGYGNNEQFF. CDR3 coding DNA: TGTGCCAGTAGTATCTCAGGGTATGGGAACAATGAGCAGTTCTTC.

This chain links TRBV5-1 with TRBJ1-1; the D gene is possibly TRBD1 (5 bases). Trimming left V 3 bases short and J 0 bases short, with 9 bases between. Germline-derived CDR1 and CDR2 are SGHRS and YFSETQ. The CDR3 extends over 14 amino acids. The CDR3 sequence: CASSWGGVNTEAFF. The CDR3 bases are TGCGCCAGCAGCTGGGGGGGAGTGAACACTGAAGCTTTCTTT.

The chain combines TRBV4-3 with TRBJ2-7, with D unclear. The CDR3 has 16 amino acids. V lost 0 bases, J lost 6 bases, and 18 bases lay in between. The germline V gene encodes CDR1 LGHNA and CDR2 YSLEER. The CDR3 here is CASSQDRETAFFEQYF. For the CDR3, the DNA is TGCGCCAGCAGCCAAGATCGCGAAACAGCATTCTTCGAGCAGTACTTC.

The rearrangement joins TRBV5-4 to TRBJ2-5; a possible D gene is TRBD2 (5 bases). V lost 2 bases and J lost 5, with 13 bases in between. This CDR3 comprises 14 residues. Germline V CDR1 and CDR2: SGHNT, YYREEE (reference sequence). The CDR3 DNA follows: TGTGCCAGCAGCTTTATCGAGCTAGCTGAGACCCAGTACTTC. Translated: CASSFIELAETQYF.

V and J are TRBV30 and TRBJ1-3, with D maybe TRBD1 (5 bases). The V end lost 3 bases, the J end lost 2 bases, and 17 bases lay between the germline ends. This CDR3 spans 16 amino acids. Germline V CDR1 and CDR2: GTSNPN, SVGIG (reference sequence). CDR3 sequence: CAWRPRGTPTGNTIYF. The CDR3 bases are TGTGCCTGGAGACCCCGGGGGACTCCGACTGGAAACACCATATATTTT.

The rearrangement links TRBV5-1 to TRBJ2-7; 10 bases are a match to TRBD1. The CDR3 runs to 14 residues. Unmatched junction bases numbered 6, after V lost 4 bases and J lost 5 bases. Germline loops: CDR1 SGHRS, CDR2 YFSETQ. CDR3 bases: TGCGCCAGCAGCGTTACGGGACAGGGGAACGAGCAGTACTTC. This gives the protein CASSVTGQGNEQYF.

This rearrangement joins TRBV6-1 to TRBJ2-7; maybe TRBD1 (5 bases). Between the trimmed V and J ends, which lost 0 bases and 3 bases, there was a span of 12 bases. CDR1 and CDR2 from the germline V gene are MNHNS and SASEGT. This CDR3 has 15 residues. For the CDR3, the DNA is TGTGCCAGCAGTGAAGCGTCACAGGTGGGCTACGAGCAGTACTTC. This codes for CASSEASQVGYEQYF.

The table lists this clone with a few counts. V and J are TRBV6-5 and TRBJ1-2, with 12 bases fitting TRBD1. The CDR3 is made up of 13 amino acids. V trimming: 6 bases; J trimming: 8 bases; junction bases outside the gene matches: 4. Germline V CDR1 and CDR2: MNHEY, SVGAGI. CDR3: CASRGTGGGGYTF. The CDR3 nucleotides are TGTGCCAGCAGGGGGACAGGGGGCGGAGGCTACACCTTC.

Written as DNA, the CDR3 is TGTGCCAGCAGCCGGGGGGCGCGTCAGCCCCAGCATTTT. Translating gives CASSRGARQPQHF. The gene calls are TRBV6-5 and TRBJ1-5; a possible D gene is TRBD1 (6 bases). This CDR3 region has 13 residues. Trimming shortened V by 6 bases and J by 6 bases, and 12 bases separated the two germline ends. Germline lookup yields CDR1 MNHEY and CDR2 SVGAGI.

The chain links TRBV12-5 to TRBJ1-4; 10 nucleotides line up with TRBD1. Germline V gene data show CDR1 as LGHNT and CDR2 as FRNRAP. This CDR3 has 18 residues. V lost 0 bases to trimming and J lost 12 bases; unmatched junction nucleotides: 16. The DNA of the CDR3 is TGTGCTAGTGGTTTGGTACGGGGACAGGGGTCCCAAAGGGGGGAACTGTTTTTT. Translation gives CASGLVRGQGSQRGELFF.

CDR3 nucleotide sequence: TGCAGCGGAGAGGGCAGCACTGAAGCTTTCTTT. It encodes CSGEGSTEAFF. The rearrangement joins TRBV29-1 to TRBJ1-1; D call uncertain. There are 11 residues in the CDR3. V dropped 7 bases and J dropped 4 bases, with 10 bases sitting between them. Germline V CDR1 and CDR2: SQVTM, ANQGSEA. Looking up the rest from reference TRBV29-1 and TRBJ1-1 gives the full variable domain: SAVISQKPSRDICQRGTSLTIQCQVDSQVTMMFWYRQQPGQSLTLIATANQGSEATYESGFVIDKFPISRPNLTFSTLTVSNMSPEDSSIYLCSGEGSTEAFFGQGTRLTVV.

The chain carries TRBV6-5 and TRBJ2-5; D remains unclear. Trimming removed 2 bases from V and 5 bases from J, with 12 bases in between. Germline CDR1 reads MNHEY; CDR2 reads SVGAGI. CDR3 length equals 14 residues. The CDR3 spells CASSYGPGGETQYF. CDR3 sequence (DNA): TGTGCCAGCAGTTACGGCCCTGGTGGCGAGACCCAGTACTTC.

V and J are TRBV4-1 and TRBJ1-2; no clear D. V shed 0 bases and J shed 4 bases, with 18 bases lying between them. This CDR3 spans 17 amino acids. The V gene's germline CDR1 is MGHRA and CDR2 YSYEKL. The chain's CDR3 is CASSQETEARNTYGYTF. In DNA form, the CDR3 reads TGCGCCAGCAGCCAAGAGACCGAGGCGCGAAACACCTATGGCTACACCTTC.

V usage is TRBV5-1 and J usage is TRBJ2-1; the D gene is possibly TRBD2 (5 bases). Between the trimmed V and J ends, which lost 0 bases and 7 bases, there was a span of 11 bases. CDR1 and CDR2 from the germline V gene are SGHRS and YFSETQ. The CDR3 spans 14 residues. CDR3 loop: CASSLADPGNEQFF. CDR3 DNA: TGCGCCAGCAGCTTGGCGGACCCGGGGAATGAGCAGTTCTTC. Full variable domain (remainder filled in from reference TRBV5-1 and TRBJ2-1): KAGVTQTPRYLIKTRGQQVTLSCSPISGHRSVSWYQQTPGQGLQFLFEYFSETQRNKGNFPGRFSGRQFSNSRSEMNVSTLELGDSALYLCASSLADPGNEQFFGPGTRLTVL.

This sequence joins TRBV7-9 and TRBJ2-5, with a tentative D call TRBD1 (5 bases). The CDR3 covers 14 residues. Trimming pared 3 bases from V and 5 bases from J, leaving 13 bases between. The V gene's germline CDR1 is SEHNR and CDR2 FQNEAQ (reference sequence). Written as DNA, the CDR3 is TGTGCCAGCAGCTTCGGGTCAGGGAAGGAGACCCAGTACTTC. Translated, it gives CASSFGSGKETQYF.

This chain connects TRBV7-2 to TRBJ2-3; 8 positions agree with TRBD2. The germline V gene encodes CDR1 SGHTA and CDR2 FQGNSA. The CDR3 has 15 residues. J was trimmed by 3 bases and V by 4 bases; bases with no gene match: 6. Here the CDR3 DNA reads TGTGCCAGCAGCTCGGGACTAGTTGCGACAGATACGCAGTATTTT. Protein: CASSSGLVATDTQYF.

The J gene is TRBJ1-2, the V gene TRBV15; no clear D. The CDR3 is 15 amino acids. Germline CDR1 is LNHNV and CDR2 is YYDKDF (reference sequence). Trimming shortened V by 0 bases and J by 4 bases, and 12 bases separated the two germline ends. The CDR3 DNA reads TGTGCCACCAGCAGAGATCTTGCCGGGGTCTATGGCTACACCTTC. This sequence encodes CATSRDLAGVYGYTF. The full variable domain, with the rest looked up from reference TRBV15 and TRBJ1-2, is DAMVIQNPRYQVTQFGKPVTLSCSQTLNHNVMYWYQQKSSQAPKLLFHYYDKDFNNEADTPDNFQSRRPNTSFCFLDIRSPGLGDTAMYLCATSRDLAGVYGYTFGSGTRLTVV.

V is TRBV5-6 and J is TRBJ1-2, with a tentative D call TRBD1 (5 bases). CDR1 SGHDT and CDR2 YYEEEE come from the germline V gene. The CDR3 length is 14 residues. V gave up 4 bases and J gave up 7 bases, with 17 bases separating them. Here the CDR3 reads CASSLPIGGSGYTF. For the CDR3, the DNA is TGTGCCAGCAGCCTTCCAATTGGGGGGAGTGGCTACACCTTC.

The genes are TRBV9 and TRBJ2-2; 9 nucleotides line up with TRBD1. V shed 0 bases and J 3 bases; nucleotides not matched to a gene: 6. Germline V lookup: CDR1 SGDLS, CDR2 YYNGEE. The CDR3 spans 17 residues. CDR3 loop: CASSVETGTGYTGELFF. The CDR3 DNA follows: TGTGCCAGCAGCGTAGAAACCGGGACAGGGTACACCGGGGAGCTGTTTTTT.

The V and J genes are TRBV7-9 and TRBJ1-2; 11 nucleotides agree with TRBD1. V was clipped by 5 bases and J by 7 bases; unmatched bases: 6. Per germline, CDR1 SEHNR and CDR2 FQNEAQ (reference sequence). The CDR3 totals 14 residues. The chain's CDR3 is CASSHGQGAGGYTF. The DNA of the CDR3 is TGTGCCAGCAGCCACGGACAGGGGGCAGGTGGCTACACCTTC.

V and J are TRBV6-6 and TRBJ1-1; D is unresolved. Germline lookup yields CDR1 MNHNY and CDR2 SVGAGI (reference sequence). V was trimmed by 0 bases and J by 4 bases, leaving 12 bases between them. The CDR3 covers 15 residues. The CDR3 DNA reads TGTGCCAGCAGTTACTCGCCCAGAGGGAGCACTGAAGCTTTCTTT. As protein: CASSYSPRGSTEAFF.

This clone was found once. The V and J genes are TRBV6-5 and TRBJ1-5, with D possibly matching TRBD1 (5 bases). V lost 5 bases, J lost 5 bases, and 10 bases lay in between. Germline CDR1 is MNHEY and CDR2 is SVGAGI. This CDR3 comprises 13 residues. The CDR3 coding sequence is TGTGCCAGCAGTACCGACAGCTATCAGCCCCAGCATTTT. This codes for CASSTDSYQPQHF.

This clone was observed a few times. Written as DNA, the CDR3 is TGTGCCAGCAGCCCCACAGGGAGCGCCTACTACGAGCAGTACTTC. Its translation: CASSPTGSAYYEQYF. The chain has TRBV28 and TRBJ2-7; tentative D call: TRBD1 (6 bases). Trimming left V 6 bases short and J 3 bases short, with 18 bases between. The germline V gene has CDR1 MDHEN and CDR2 SYDVKM. There are 15 residues in the CDR3.

As DNA, the CDR3 is TGTGCCTGGAGTGCCATGGACAGGGAGAGCGGCTACACCTTC. Translated, it gives CAWSAMDRESGYTF. The chain uses TRBV30 and TRBJ1-2; 8 bases are shared with TRBD1. Trimming took 1 base from V and 8 from J; bases not matched to a gene: 9. Germline assignment: CDR1 GTSNPN and CDR2 SVGIG (reference sequence). The CDR3 contains 14 residues.

The gene calls are TRBV27 and TRBJ1-1, with D possibly matching TRBD1 (5 bases). This CDR3 is 15 amino acids long. The germline CDR1 and CDR2 sequences are MNHEY and SMNVEV (reference sequence). Trimming took off 4 bases at V and 3 bases at J, with 15 bases between the two ends. CDR3: CASSSLLSGDTEAFF. CDR3 DNA: TGTGCCAGCAGTTCCCTCCTTTCGGGGGACACTGAAGCTTTCTTT.

This chain joins TRBV7-9 and TRBJ2-2; the match to TRBD2 covers 9 bases. After removal of 6 bases from V and 4 bases from J, the junction contained 3 bases not matched to a gene. CDR1 is SEHNR, CDR2 FQNEAQ, per germline (reference sequence). CDR3 length: 14 residues. CDR3 bases: TGTGCCAGCAGTCTAGCGGGGACCACCGGGGAGCTGTTTTTT. Residues: CASSLAGTTGELFF.